The 21 T cell receptor beta chains listed next were all sequenced from one sample in a study of blood T cell repertoires in COVID-19. Sequenced by immunoSEQ multiplex PCR; TCRdb stores in-frame clones only, minus some. The table shows 35,000 to 45,000 clones, with around nine tenths occurring only once. Sequences were obtained from peripheral blood. The receptor set was obtained from a man aged 65 to 85 with acute or convalescent COVID-19.

This clone was seen more than once but under ten times. The rearrangement uses TRBV29-1 and TRBJ2-7, with TRBD2 identical over 8 bases. The CDR3 contains 12 residues. Trimming at V came to 8 bases and at J to 6 bases, leaving 9 bases not matched to a gene. Per germline, CDR1 SQVTM and CDR2 ANQGSEA. CDR3 sequence reads: CSTSSGSVEQYF. DNA for the CDR3: TGCAGCACGTCGAGCGGGAGTGTCGAGCAGTACTTC.

The chain employs TRBV5-8 and TRBJ1-5; TRBD1 agrees at 8 bases. The CDR3 consists of 14 residues. J lost 7 bases, V lost 3 bases, and 6 bases had no gene match. CDR1 is SGHTS and CDR2 is YDEGEE in the germline V gene. For the CDR3, the DNA is TGTGCCAGCAGCTCTGACAGGGGAAGGCAGCCCCAGCATTTT. Protein: CASSSDRGRQPQHF.

V is TRBV24-1 and J is TRBJ2-3; perhaps TRBD1 as D (5 bases). Germline V gives CDR1 KGHDR, CDR2 SFDVKD. Trimming shortened V by 1 base and J by 3 bases, and 7 bases separated the two germline ends. This CDR3 contains 14 residues. CDR3 residues: CATSDLRGTDTQYF. The CDR3 DNA is TGTGCCACCAGTGATTTAAGGGGTACAGATACGCAGTATTTT.

This chain links TRBV6-5 with TRBJ1-2; 10 bases match TRBD1. The CDR3 is 13 residues long. Germline V gives CDR1 MNHEY, CDR2 SVGAGI. The trim removed 5 bases at V and 5 bases at J, leaving 2 bases unmatched. The CDR3 is CASSRDRGYGYTF. CDR3 DNA sequence: TGTGCCAGCAGTAGGGACAGGGGTTATGGCTACACCTTC.

The DNA for the CDR3 is TGTGCCAGCAGCGTAGGAGAGGGATCCTACGAGCAGTACTTC. Amino acid sequence: CASSVGEGSYEQYF. This chain joins TRBV9 and TRBJ2-7, with D perhaps matching TRBD2 (5 bases). The V gene lost 0 bases and the J gene lost 1 base, with 8 bases spanning the gap. The CDR3 totals 14 residues. Per germline, CDR1 SGDLS and CDR2 YYNGEE.

The V and J genes are TRBV18 and TRBJ1-2; unclear D gene. V lost 2 bases to trimming and J lost 3 bases, with 16 bases between them. The V gene's germline CDR1 is KGHSH and CDR2 LQKENI. CDR3 length equals 16 residues. The CDR3 loop is CASSPGPGPQDYGYTF. The CDR3 nucleotides are TGTGCCAGCTCACCAGGTCCTGGGCCTCAGGACTATGGCTACACCTTC.

The chain uses TRBV7-9 and TRBJ1-6; perhaps TRBD1 as D (5 bases). V lost 5 bases and J lost 7, with 15 bases in between. This CDR3 is built from 15 residues. The germline V gene encodes CDR1 SEHNR and CDR2 FQNEAQ (reference sequence). For the CDR3, the DNA is TGTGCCAGCAGCGGCAGGGACGGGGGGAATTCACCCCTCCACTTT. This gives the protein CASSGRDGGNSPLHF. Complete variable domain (other parts from reference TRBV7-9 and TRBJ1-6): DTGVSQNPRHKITKRGQNVTFRCDPISEHNRLYWYRQTLGQGPEFLTYFQNEAQLEKSRLLSDRFSAERPKGSFSTLEIQRTEQGDSAMYLCASSGRDGGNSPLHFGNGTRLTVT.

This clone was detected only a few times. The V gene is TRBV29-1, the J gene TRBJ2-5; the match to TRBD2 covers 7 bases. Germline V gene sequence: CDR1 SQVTM, CDR2 ANQGSEA. CDR3 length equals 18 residues. Trimming took 3 bases from V and 0 from J; bases not matched to a gene: 16. The CDR3 spells CSVDGLRGDDLYQETQYF. In nucleotides, the CDR3 is TGCAGCGTTGATGGGTTACGGGGGGACGATCTGTACCAAGAGACCCAGTACTTC.

This clone was found once. J is TRBJ2-5 and V is TRBV27, with 7 bases fitting TRBD2. This CDR3 region has 15 residues. With 2 bases clipped from V and 5 bases from J, the junction kept 8 bases outside the gene matches. The germline V gene encodes CDR1 MNHEY and CDR2 SMNVEV (reference sequence). CDR3 nucleotides: TGTGCCAGCAGTTTACAAAGGGCGGGAGCGGAGACCCAGTACTTC. Protein product: CASSLQRAGAETQYF.

The J gene is TRBJ2-3, the V gene TRBV6-5, with a tentative D call TRBD1 (5 bases). The CDR3 runs 14 residues. The V end lost 6 bases, the J end lost 1 base, and 11 bases lay between the germline ends. Germline CDR1 and CDR2: MNHEY and SVGAGI. The CDR3 region is CASRPGHRTDTQYF. The CDR3 DNA is TGTGCCAGCAGACCTGGACACCGCACAGATACGCAGTATTTT.

V gene TRBV21-1 combines with J gene TRBJ2-1; the D call of TRBD1 is as the table states it, not checked on the DNA. TRBV21-1 is a listed pseudogene. This CDR3 has 15 amino acids. CDR3 bases: TGTGCCAGCAGCAGTCCGGGACAGGATTACAATGAGCAGTTCTTC. Its protein product is CASSSPGQDYNEQFF.

The V gene is TRBV27, the J gene TRBJ1-4; 8 bases are a match to TRBD1. CDR3 length: 16 residues. The germline V gene has CDR1 MNHEY and CDR2 SMNVEV (reference sequence). With V trimmed by 1 base and J by 4 bases, 5 bases remained unmatched. CDR3 nucleotides: TGTGCCAGCAGTTTATACCGGGACAGGAATAATGAAAAACTGTTTTTT. It codes for CASSLYRDRNNEKLFF. The whole variable domain, filled in from reference TRBV27 and TRBJ1-4, reads EAQVTQNPRYLITVTGKKLTVTCSQNMNHEYMSWYRQDPGLGLRQIYYSMNVEVTDKGDVPEGYKVSRKEKRNFPLILESPSPNQTSLYFCASSLYRDRNNEKLFFGSGTQLSVL.

This clone was picked up one time. The chain recombines TRBV18 with TRBJ1-2; a possible D gene is TRBD1 (5 bases). The CDR3 contains 16 residues. Germline CDR1 reads KGHSH; CDR2 reads LQKENI. The V end was cut by 2 bases, the J end by 6 bases, with 19 bases between. The DNA of the CDR3 is TGTGCCAGCTCACCAGCCTATGACGGGGGAGGGGATGGCTACACCTTC. Its translation: CASSPAYDGGGDGYTF.

The DNA for the CDR3 is TGTGCCAGCAGTATATTAGCGGGATCCTACAATGAGCAGTTCTTC. It translates to CASSILAGSYNEQFF. This chain connects TRBV27 to TRBJ2-1, with 8 bases lining up with TRBD2. The CDR3 covers 15 residues. Germline loops: CDR1 MNHEY, CDR2 SMNVEV (reference sequence). The trim removed 5 bases at V and 1 base at J, leaving 4 bases unmatched.

The rearrangement joins TRBV9 to TRBJ2-7; D is possibly TRBD2 (5 bases). V lost 4 bases and J 3 bases, leaving 14 bases between the germline ends. The CDR3 spans 14 residues. Per the germline V gene, CDR1 is SGDLS and CDR2 is YYNGEE. The CDR3 loop is CASSSHGVGYEQYF. The CDR3 DNA is TGTGCCAGCAGCTCCCACGGGGTAGGCTACGAGCAGTACTTC.

This clone was counted only a few times. Relative to the germline gene, one junction end is altered; a read error may explain this. The rearrangement joins TRBV2 to TRBJ2-3; 7 positions agree with TRBD2. Germline CDR1 reads SNHLY; CDR2 reads FYNNEI. This CDR3 has 12 residues. The CDR3 here is CASCDGRDTQYF. Here the CDR3 DNA reads TGTGCCAGCTGTGACGGGAGGGATACGCAGTATTTT.

To note about this clone: The same CDR3 also results from other DNA sequences found in this sample. J is TRBJ1-2 and V is TRBV6-5, with 7 positions matching TRBD1. The germline V gene has CDR1 MNHEY and CDR2 SVGAGI. This CDR3 spans 12 amino acids. The ends lost 7 bases at V and 5 bases at J; junction bases unmatched: 4. The DNA for the CDR3 is TGTGCCAGCACCGGGACAGTGTATGGCTACACCTTC. Its protein is CASTGTVYGYTF.

The V gene is TRBV27, the J gene TRBJ2-5, with 8 positions matching TRBD1. The CDR3 totals 14 residues. The J segment lost 7 bases and the V segment lost 8 bases, leaving 12 bases of the junction unmatched. The germline V gene encodes CDR1 MNHEY and CDR2 SMNVEV (reference sequence). The CDR3 nucleotides read TGTGCCAGCGGTAACTACGACAGGGGCGGGACCCAGTACTTC. Protein sequence: CASGNYDRGGTQYF.

The gene calls are TRBV13 and TRBJ2-2; 7 nucleotides align to TRBD2. The CDR3 has 17 amino acids. After removal of 0 bases from V and 2 bases from J, the junction contained 6 bases not matched to a gene. The germline gives CDR1 PRHDT, CDR2 FYEKMQ (reference sequence). The CDR3, as DNA: TGTGCCAGCAGCTTAGGTTCTCTAGCGGCCAACACCGGGGAGCTGTTTTTT. This codes for CASSLGSLAANTGELFF.

The CDR3 sequence is CATSRVDSYEQYF. The CDR3 nucleotides are TGTGCCACCAGCAGGGTGGACAGTTACGAGCAGTACTTC. The gene calls are TRBV15 and TRBJ2-7; D may be TRBD1 (6 bases). Per the germline V gene, CDR1 is LNHNV and CDR2 is YYDKDF (reference sequence). Trimming removed 3 bases at V and 4 bases at J, with 10 bases between. The CDR3 runs 13 residues.

CDR3: CASSFRDTSGEQYF. CDR3 in DNA: TGTGCCAGCAGCTTTAGGGACACCTCCGGGGAGCAGTACTTC. The chain carries TRBV13 and TRBJ2-7, with D perhaps matching TRBD1 (6 bases). The CDR3 has 14 residues. Germline CDR1 is PRHDT and CDR2 is FYEKMQ (reference sequence). V was trimmed by 3 bases and J by 7 bases, leaving 16 bases between them.